This TCR beta chain was documented in a study of cytomegalovirus exposure and HLA in healthy donors. Study results and limitations: Some highly shared sequence variants likely arose as a pipeline artifact. A list of approximately 160 TCR beta chains associated with cytomegalovirus was given. For most TCR sequences rarity was the rule, although some public TCRs occurred in many donors.

For this clone: No antigen is known for it.

This PCR relied on a set of 60 Vbeta primers and 13 Jbeta primers. In the authors' workflow: Around 80 million unique TCR beta chains, some 10 million of them shared, were counted by a later analysis. Some clones are missing from TCRdb's copy, which holds only in-frame ones; the method was immunoSEQ multiplex PCR. V and J calls and clone size follow that table, whereas D and trimming were derived from the DNA. The table includes 95,000 to 150,000 clones, roughly 15% detected once. This clonotype was obtained from a woman under 30 in good health and CMV-seronegative. The material sequenced was PBMCs.

The CDR3 DNA sequence: TGTGCCACCAGCAGAGTCGGGACTTCCTACGAGCAGTACTTC. Translating gives CATSRVGTSYEQYF. V and J are TRBV15 and TRBJ2-7, with D possibly matching TRBD2 (6 bases). CDR1 and CDR2 (germline): LNHNV, YYDKDF (reference sequence). V lost 1 base and J lost 1, with 8 bases in between. This CDR3 has 14 amino acids.